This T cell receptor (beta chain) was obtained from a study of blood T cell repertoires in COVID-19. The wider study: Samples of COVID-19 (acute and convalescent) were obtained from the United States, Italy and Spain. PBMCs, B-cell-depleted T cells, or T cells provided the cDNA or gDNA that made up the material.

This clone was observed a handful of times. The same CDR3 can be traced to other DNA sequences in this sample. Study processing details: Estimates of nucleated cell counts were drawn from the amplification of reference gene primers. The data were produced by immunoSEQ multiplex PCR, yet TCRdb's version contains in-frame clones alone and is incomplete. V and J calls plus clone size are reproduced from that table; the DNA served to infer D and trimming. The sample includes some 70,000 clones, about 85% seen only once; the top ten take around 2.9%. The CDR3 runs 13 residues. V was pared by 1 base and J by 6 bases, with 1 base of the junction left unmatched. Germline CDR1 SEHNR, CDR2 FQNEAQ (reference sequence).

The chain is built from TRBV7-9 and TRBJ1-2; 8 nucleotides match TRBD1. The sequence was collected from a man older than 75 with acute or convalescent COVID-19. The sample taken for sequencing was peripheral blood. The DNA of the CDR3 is TGTGCCAGCAGCTTAGGGACAGGGAATGGCTACACCTTC. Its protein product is CASSLGTGNGYTF.